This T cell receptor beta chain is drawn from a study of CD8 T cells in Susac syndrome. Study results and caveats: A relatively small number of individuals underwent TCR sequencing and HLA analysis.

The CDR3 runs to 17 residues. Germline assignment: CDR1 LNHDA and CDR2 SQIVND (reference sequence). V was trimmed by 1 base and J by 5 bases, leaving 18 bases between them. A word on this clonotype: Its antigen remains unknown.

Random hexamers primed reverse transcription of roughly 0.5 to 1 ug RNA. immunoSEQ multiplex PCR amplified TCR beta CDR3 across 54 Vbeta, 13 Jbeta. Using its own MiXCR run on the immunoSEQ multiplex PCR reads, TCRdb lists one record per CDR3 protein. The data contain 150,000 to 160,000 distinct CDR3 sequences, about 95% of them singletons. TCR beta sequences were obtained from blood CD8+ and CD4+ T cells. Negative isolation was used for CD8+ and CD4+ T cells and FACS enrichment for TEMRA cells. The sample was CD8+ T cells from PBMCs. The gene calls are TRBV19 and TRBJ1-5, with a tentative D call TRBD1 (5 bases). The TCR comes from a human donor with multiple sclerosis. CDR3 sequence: CASSIGSWDGRDQPQHF. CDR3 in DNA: TGTGCCAGTAGTATAGGTTCCTGGGACGGGAGGGATCAGCCCCAGCATTTT.